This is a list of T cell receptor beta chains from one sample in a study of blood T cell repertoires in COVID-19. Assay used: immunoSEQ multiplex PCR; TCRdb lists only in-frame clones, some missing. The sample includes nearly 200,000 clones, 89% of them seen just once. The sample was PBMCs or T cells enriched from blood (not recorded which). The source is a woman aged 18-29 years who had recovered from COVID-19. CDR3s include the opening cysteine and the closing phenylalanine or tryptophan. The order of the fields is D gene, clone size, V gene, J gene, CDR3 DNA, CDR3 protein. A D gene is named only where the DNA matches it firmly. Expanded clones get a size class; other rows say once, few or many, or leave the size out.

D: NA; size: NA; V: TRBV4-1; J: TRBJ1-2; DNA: TGCGCCAGCAGCCAAGATTTCGGGAACTATGGCTACACCTTC; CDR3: CASSQDFGNYGYTF
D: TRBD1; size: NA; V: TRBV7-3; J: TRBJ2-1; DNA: TGTGCCAGCAGCTTAAAGGGGACAGGGGTCAATGAGCAGTTCTTC; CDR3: CASSLKGTGVNEQFF
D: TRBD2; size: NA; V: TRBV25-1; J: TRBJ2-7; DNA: TGTGCCAGCAGTGACCCAGCGGGGGGGCGCGAGCAGTACTTC; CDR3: CASSDPAGGREQYF
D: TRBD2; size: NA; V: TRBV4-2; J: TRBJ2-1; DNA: TGTGCCAGCAGCCACCAGACTAGCGGGGGGGCCGGTGAGCAGTTCTTC; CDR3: CASSHQTSGGAGEQFF
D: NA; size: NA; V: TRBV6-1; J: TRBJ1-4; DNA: TGTGCCAGCAGTGAAGGCAGGGGAGCGGAAAAACTGTTTTTT; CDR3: CASSEGRGAEKLFF
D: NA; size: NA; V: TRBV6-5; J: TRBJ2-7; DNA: TGTGCCAGCAGGGACAGAGGATACGAGCAGTACTTC; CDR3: CASRDRGYEQYF
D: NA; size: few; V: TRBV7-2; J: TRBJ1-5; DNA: TGTGCCAGCAGCCCAGCCTGGGTTGAGAGGGGCAATCAGCCCCAGCATTTT; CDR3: CASSPAWVERGNQPQHF
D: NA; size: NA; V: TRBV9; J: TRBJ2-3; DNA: TGTGCCAGCAGCGTCGGGTCGGCGGCGGATACGCAGTATTTT; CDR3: CASSVGSAADTQYF
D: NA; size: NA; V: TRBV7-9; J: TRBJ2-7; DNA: TGTGCCAGCAGCTTAGCCGACGACAGCCTCACCTACGAGCAGTACTTC; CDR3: CASSLADDSLTYEQYF
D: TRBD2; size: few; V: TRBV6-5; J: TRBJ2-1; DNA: TGTGCCAGCTCCCCCCTAGCGGGGGGTATCCATGAGCAGTTCTTC; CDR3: CASSPLAGGIHEQFF
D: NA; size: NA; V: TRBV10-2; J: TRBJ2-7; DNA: TGCGCCAGCAGTGGTGCCAGTCCCTACGAGCAGTACTTC; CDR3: CASSGASPYEQYF
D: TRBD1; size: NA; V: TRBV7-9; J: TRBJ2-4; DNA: TGTGCCAGCAGCGGAAACACAGGGGACATTCAGTACTTC; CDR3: CASSGNTGDIQYF
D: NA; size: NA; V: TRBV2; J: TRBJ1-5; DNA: TGTGCCAGCAGTGAACGGGGGGGCCGCAATCAGCCCCAGCATTTT; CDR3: CASSERGGRNQPQHF
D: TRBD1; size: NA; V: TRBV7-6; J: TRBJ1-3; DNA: TGTGCCAGCAGCTCCCTCGGGACAGGGCGCTCTGGAAACACCATATATTTT; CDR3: CASSSLGTGRSGNTIYF
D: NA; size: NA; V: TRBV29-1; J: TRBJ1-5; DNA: TGCAGCGCCCGGTGGAGCTACAATCAGCCCCAGCATTTT; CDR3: CSARWSYNQPQHF
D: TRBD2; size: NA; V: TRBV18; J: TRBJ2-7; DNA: TGTGCCAGCTCACCAACTAGCGGGAGCTCCTACGAGCAGTACTTC; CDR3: CASSPTSGSSYEQYF
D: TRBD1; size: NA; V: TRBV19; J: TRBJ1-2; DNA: TGTGCCAGTAGTAGAGAGGGGGCGTATGGCTACACCTTC; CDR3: CASSREGAYGYTF
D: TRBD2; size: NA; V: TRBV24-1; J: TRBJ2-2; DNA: TGTGTTCAAAAGGGGCTAGCGGGGGGGCCTTGGACCGGGGAGCTGTTTTTT; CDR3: CVQKGLAGGPWTGELFF
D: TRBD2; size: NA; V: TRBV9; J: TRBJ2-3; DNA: TGTGCCAGTCAGGAGGCTAGCGGGGGGCCTCAAGATACGCAGTATTTT; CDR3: CASQEASGGPQDTQYF
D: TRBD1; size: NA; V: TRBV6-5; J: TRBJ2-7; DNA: TGTGCCAGCAGCTACAGGGGCGCCTACGAGCAGTACTTC; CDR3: CASSYRGAYEQYF
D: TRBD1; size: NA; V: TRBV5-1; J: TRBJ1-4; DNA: TGCGCCAGCAGCTCCACACAGGGGCGTTTTAATGAAAAACTGTTTTTT; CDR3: CASSSTQGRFNEKLFF
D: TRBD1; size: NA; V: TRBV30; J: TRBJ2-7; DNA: TGTGCCTGGAGTTGGGGGACAGGATCCTACGAGCAGTACTTC; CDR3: CAWSWGTGSYEQYF
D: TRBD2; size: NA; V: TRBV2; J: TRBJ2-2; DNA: TGTGCCAGCAGAACAGCGGGGGGGACCACCGGGGAGCTGTTTTTT; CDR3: CASRTAGGTTGELFF
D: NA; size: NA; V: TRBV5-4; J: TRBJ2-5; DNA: TGTGCCAGCAGCTTGGTCGCCAGGGGCCATGAGACCCAGTACTTC; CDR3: CASSLVARGHETQYF
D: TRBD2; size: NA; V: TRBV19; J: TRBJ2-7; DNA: TGTGCCAGTAGCCCTGAATTGGGACTAGCTTACGAGCAGTACTTC; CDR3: CASSPELGLAYEQYF
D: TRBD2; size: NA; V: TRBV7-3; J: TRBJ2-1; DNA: TGTGCCAGCGGACTAGCGGGGGTCAATGAGCAGTTCTTC; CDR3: CASGLAGVNEQFF
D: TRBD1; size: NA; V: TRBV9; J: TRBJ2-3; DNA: TGTGCCAGCAGCCCTCGACAGGGAACAGATACGCAGTATTTT; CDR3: CASSPRQGTDTQYF
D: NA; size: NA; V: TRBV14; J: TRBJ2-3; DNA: TGTGCCAGCAGCCAAGATATCCGGTACTCTAGCACAGATACGCAGTATTTT; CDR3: CASSQDIRYSSTDTQYF
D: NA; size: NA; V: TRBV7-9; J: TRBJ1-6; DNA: TGTGCCAGCAGCTTAGACACAGGGTCGACTTCACCCCTCCACTTT; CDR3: CASSLDTGSTSPLHF
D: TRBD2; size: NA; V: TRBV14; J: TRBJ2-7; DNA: TGTGCCAGCAGCTTGGGGAGGGCCGCTGGCATCGAGCAGTACTTC; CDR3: CASSLGRAAGIEQYF
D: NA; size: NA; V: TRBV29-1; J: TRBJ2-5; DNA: TGCAGCGTTGAAGCTCCTGGCGGCAACCAAGAGACCCAGTACTTC; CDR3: CSVEAPGGNQETQYF
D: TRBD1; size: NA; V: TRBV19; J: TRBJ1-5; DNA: TGTGCCACCCAAGGGGCAGGGGGAATTAGCAATCAGCCCCAGCATTTT; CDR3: CATQGAGGISNQPQHF
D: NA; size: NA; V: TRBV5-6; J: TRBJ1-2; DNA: TGTGCCAGCAGCTTGGGGTCGGGGTATTCCGACTATGGCTACACCTTC; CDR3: CASSLGSGYSDYGYTF
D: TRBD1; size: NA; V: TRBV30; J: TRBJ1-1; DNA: TGTGCCTGGAACGACAGGGGGAACACTGAAGCTTTCTTT; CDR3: CAWNDRGNTEAFF
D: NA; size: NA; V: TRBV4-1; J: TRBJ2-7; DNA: TGCGCCAGCAGCTTGGAACAGGCCTACGAGCAGTACTTC; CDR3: CASSLEQAYEQYF
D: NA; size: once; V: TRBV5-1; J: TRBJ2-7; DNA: TGCGCCGCCAACACCGGGGAGCAGTACTTC; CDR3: CAANTGEQYF
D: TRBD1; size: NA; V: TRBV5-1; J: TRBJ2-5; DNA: TGCGCCAGCAGCCGAGGGACAGATTCACGAGAGACCCAGTACTTC; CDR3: CASSRGTDSRETQYF
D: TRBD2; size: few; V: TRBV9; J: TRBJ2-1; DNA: TGTGCCAGCACCCCACCGGGGGGTACCAATGAGCAGTTCTTC; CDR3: CASTPPGGTNEQFF
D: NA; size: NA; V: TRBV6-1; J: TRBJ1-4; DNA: TGTGCCAGCAGTGAAGGACAAGGGGCCAGTGAAAAACTGTTTTTT; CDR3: CASSEGQGASEKLFF
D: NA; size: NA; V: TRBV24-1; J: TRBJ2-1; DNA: TGTGCCACCAGTGATCACAGGGAGTATAACAATGAGCAGTTCTTC; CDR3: CATSDHREYNNEQFF
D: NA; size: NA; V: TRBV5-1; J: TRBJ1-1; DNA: TGCGCCAGCAGCTTAAGGGGGATCATGAACACTGAAGCTTTCTTT; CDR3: CASSLRGIMNTEAFF
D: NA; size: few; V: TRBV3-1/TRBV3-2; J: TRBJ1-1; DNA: TGTGCCAGCAGCCAAGGAGGGCGGATGGCTGAAGCTTTCTTT; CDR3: CASSQGGRMAEAFF
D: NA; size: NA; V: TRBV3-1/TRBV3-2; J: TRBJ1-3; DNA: TGTGCCAGCAGCCAAGCGAGATCTGGAAACACCATATATTTT; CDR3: CASSQARSGNTIYF
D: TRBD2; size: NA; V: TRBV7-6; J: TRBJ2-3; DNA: TGTGCCAGCAGCTCCCTGGGGAGCGGGGGGGCCATAAAAAATACGCAGTATTTT; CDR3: CASSSLGSGGAIKNTQYF
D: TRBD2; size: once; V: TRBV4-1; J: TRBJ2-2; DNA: TGCGCCAGCAGCCAACTTTTTAGCGGGGGGGACACCGGGGAGCTGTTTTTT; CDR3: CASSQLFSGGDTGELFF
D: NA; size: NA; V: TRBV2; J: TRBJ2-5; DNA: TGTGCCAGCAGTGTCGGGCAAGAGACCCAGTACTTC; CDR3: CASSVGQETQYF
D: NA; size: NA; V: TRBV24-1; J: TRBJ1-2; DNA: TGTGCCACCAGTGATTCTGGGTCCAGGGGCGCTGTAACGAGCTACACCTTC; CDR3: CATSDSGSRGAVTSYTF
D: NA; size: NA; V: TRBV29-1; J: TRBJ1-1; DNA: TGCAGCGTGCGGGAGGGGACTGAAGCTTTCTTT; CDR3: CSVREGTEAFF
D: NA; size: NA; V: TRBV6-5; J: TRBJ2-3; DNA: TGTGCCAGCAGTTACAGGCTAGCAGGGGCAGATACGCAGTATTTT; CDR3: CASSYRLAGADTQYF
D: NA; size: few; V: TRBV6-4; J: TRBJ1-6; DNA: TGTGCCAGCAGTGACGGGGCCTCACCCCTCCACTTT; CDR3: CASSDGASPLHF